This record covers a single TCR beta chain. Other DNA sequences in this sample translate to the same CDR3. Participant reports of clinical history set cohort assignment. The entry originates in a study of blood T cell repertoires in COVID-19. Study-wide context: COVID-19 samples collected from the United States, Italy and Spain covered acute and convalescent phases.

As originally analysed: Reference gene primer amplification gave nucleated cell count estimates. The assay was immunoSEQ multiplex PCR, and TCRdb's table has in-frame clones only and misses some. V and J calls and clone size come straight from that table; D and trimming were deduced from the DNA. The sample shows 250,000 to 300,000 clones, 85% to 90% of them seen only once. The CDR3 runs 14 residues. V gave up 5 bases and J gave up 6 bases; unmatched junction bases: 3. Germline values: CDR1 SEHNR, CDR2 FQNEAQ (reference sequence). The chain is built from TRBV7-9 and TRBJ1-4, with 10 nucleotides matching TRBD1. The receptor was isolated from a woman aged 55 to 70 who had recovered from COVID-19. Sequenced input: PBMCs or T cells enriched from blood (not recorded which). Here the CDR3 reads CASSRQGADEKLFF. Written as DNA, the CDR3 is TGTGCCAGCAGCAGACAGGGGGCAGATGAAAAACTGTTTTTT.